The 19 T cell receptor beta chains below all came from one sample that was sequenced in a study. TCRdb re-analysed the RT-PCR reads in MiXCR, keeping a single row per CDR3 protein. Found here are around 700,000 distinct CDR3 sequences, 14% of them singletons; the top ten hold 3% to 4.5%. The sequenced sample was memory CD4+ T cells from blood. Source of these receptors: a female donor in good health, serving as a healthy control.

This clonotype showed up just a few times. This rearrangement joins TRBV12-3 or TRBV12-4 to TRBJ2-1; the D is unclear. CDR3 size: 11 residues. The ends were cut back, 3 bases at V and 8 bases at J, with 5 bases in the middle. CDR3 loop: CASSFGDEQFF. The CDR3 DNA is TGTGCCAGCAGTTTTGGGGATGAGCAGTTCTTC.

This clonotype was counted ten times or more. The chain employs TRBV7-2 and TRBJ2-3; 12 positions agree with TRBD2. CDR3 size: 15 residues. Germline V gene data show CDR1 as SGHTA and CDR2 as FQGNSA. With V trimmed by 5 bases and J by 9 bases, 9 bases remained unmatched. CDR3 in DNA: TGTGCCAGCAGCCGGCGACTAGCGGGAGTGGTGACGCAGTATTTT. Protein: CASSRRLAGVVTQYF.

The CDR3 nucleotides are TGTGCCAGCAGCTTAGGTTTGGAAAGTGAAGCTTTCTTT. It translates to CASSLGLESEAFF. V gene TRBV7-2 combines with J gene TRBJ1-1, with D hard to call. The V end was cut by 1 base, the J end by 7 bases, with 10 bases between. Germline CDR1 reads SGHTA; CDR2 reads FQGNSA. The CDR3 loop spans 13 amino acids.

This clonotype was observed a few times. This chain joins TRBV7-2 and TRBJ2-2; 7 nucleotides agree with TRBD1. Trimming cost V 5 bases and J 6 bases; bases outside gene matches: 6. CDR1 and CDR2 (germline): SGHTA, FQGNSA. The CDR3 length is 14 residues. The CDR3, as DNA: TGTGCCAGCAGCAAGACAGGGATGGCCGGGGAGCTGTTTTTT. This codes for CASSKTGMAGELFF.

As concerns this clonotype: The junction departs from germline at one end; a sequencing error may be responsible. J is TRBJ2-2 and V is TRBV4-2; 8 bases map to TRBD2. The CDR3 is made up of 18 amino acids. Germline-derived CDR1 and CDR2 are LGHNA and YNFKEQ. CDR3 region: CASSQDQTAGGVTGQLFF. The CDR3 DNA sequence: TGTGCCAGCAGCCAAGATCAGACGGCGGGAGGAGTTACCGGGCAGCTGTTTTTT.

This clonotype appeared a few times. The chain carries TRBV28 and TRBJ2-3, with 8 bases lining up with TRBD1. This CDR3 region has 16 residues. Trimming cost V 2 bases and J 2 bases; bases outside gene matches: 6. Germline loops: CDR1 MDHEN, CDR2 SYDVKM. The CDR3 DNA reads as TGTGCCAGCAGTTTAGGCGGGACAGGTTACACAGATACGCAGTATTTT. Translation gives CASSLGGTGYTDTQYF.

This clonotype was seen at least ten times. The chain recombines TRBV7-2 with TRBJ2-1; 8 bases line up with TRBD1. V was pared by 6 bases and J by 8 bases, with 9 bases of the junction left unmatched. In germline, CDR1 is SGHTA, CDR2 FQGNSA. CDR3 length equals 14 residues. The CDR3 region has the DNA TGTGCCAGCAGACAGGGGACAGGATCCTATGAGCAGTTCTTC. Its protein is CASRQGTGSYEQFF.

In this sample, this clonotype turned up a few times. The gene calls are TRBV30 and TRBJ2-3; tentatively, D is TRBD1 (6 bases). CDR3 length equals 14 residues. CDR1 is GTSNPN and CDR2 is SVGIG in the germline V gene (reference sequence). The V end lost 3 bases, the J end lost 6 bases, and 16 bases lay between the germline ends. Written as DNA, the CDR3 is TGTGCCTGGAGGCAGGGGACCTCAGTCGATACGCAGTATTTT. Its protein product is CAWRQGTSVDTQYF.

This clonotype has more than one count but fewer than ten. The genes are TRBV20-1 and TRBJ1-1; D uncertain. The CDR3 has 11 residues. Trimming stripped 3 bases from V and 2 bases from J, with 4 bases between. Germline V gene data show CDR1 as DFQATT and CDR2 as SNEGSKA (reference sequence). As DNA, the CDR3 is TGCAGTGCTAGTGCCAACACTGAAGCTTTCTTT. It is translated as CSASANTEAFF.

The chain uses TRBV24-1 and TRBJ2-1; no reliable D call. Deletions cut 5 bases from V and 10 bases from J, with 11 bases between. This CDR3 contains 12 residues. Per the germline V gene, CDR1 is KGHDR and CDR2 is SFDVKD. The CDR3: CATSGFGREQFF. Here the CDR3 DNA reads TGTGCCACCAGTGGTTTCGGCCGGGAGCAGTTCTTC.

This clonotype was picked up one time. The V and J genes are TRBV27 and TRBJ1-1, with unresolved D. This CDR3 comprises 14 residues. V lost 2 bases and J lost 1, with 8 bases in between. The germline CDR1 and CDR2 sequences are MNHEY and SMNVEV (reference sequence). The CDR3 region is CASSLTPSNTEAFF. The CDR3, as DNA: TGTGCCAGCAGTTTAACCCCATCGAACACTGAAGCTTTCTTT.

The chain links TRBV18 to TRBJ1-1; 7 bases line up with TRBD1. The V segment lost 1 base and the J segment 4 bases; nucleotides outside the gene matches: 9. CDR1 is KGHSH and CDR2 is LQKENI in the germline V gene. This CDR3 is built from 16 residues. CDR3 amino acids: CASSPQQGRTGTEAFF. CDR3 DNA: TGTGCCAGCTCACCACAACAGGGGCGAACAGGCACTGAAGCTTTCTTT.

V is TRBV5-1 and J is TRBJ1-1, with 10 bases identical to TRBD1. The CDR3 spans 14 residues. With V trimmed by 0 bases and J by 6 bases, 2 bases remained unmatched. From germline, CDR1 is SGHRS and CDR2 YFSETQ. The chain's CDR3 is CASSLGGQGAEAFF. DNA for the CDR3: TGCGCCAGCAGCTTGGGCGGACAGGGGGCTGAAGCTTTCTTT.

This clonotype was seen more than once but under ten times. The chain has TRBV6-1 and TRBJ2-1, with D perhaps TRBD1 or TRBD2 (5 bases each). This CDR3 has 18 amino acids. Germline V gene sequence: CDR1 MNHNS, CDR2 SASEGT. V shed 2 bases and J shed 9 bases, with 26 bases lying between them. CDR3 sequence (DNA): TGTGCCAGCAGTGAAACTATCTTGGCAGGGAAGGGTGCGGGTGAGCAGTTCTTC. Translated, it gives CASSETILAGKGAGEQFF.

The sample holds many counts of this clonotype. V usage is TRBV10-3 and J usage is TRBJ2-7, with TRBD1 identical over 7 bases. The CDR3 has 14 amino acids. With V trimmed by 0 bases and J by 4 bases, 3 bases remained unmatched. From germline, CDR1 is ENHRY and CDR2 SYGVKD. CDR3 sequence reads: CAISESDREYEQYF. The CDR3 bases are TGTGCCATCAGTGAGTCCGACAGGGAGTACGAGCAGTACTTC.

This clonotype was seen a few times. This chain joins TRBV7-3 and TRBJ1-6, with a tentative D call TRBD1 (6 bases). The CDR3 contains 12 residues. V was cut by 6 bases and J by 12 bases, with 12 bases left in between. Germline values: CDR1 SGHTA, CDR2 FQGTGA. This chain's CDR3 is CASSTPRGPLHF. In DNA form, the CDR3 reads TGTGCCAGCAGTACGCCCAGGGGACCCCTCCACTTT.

This clonotype was observed a few times. This chain connects TRBV20-1 to TRBJ1-2; D not resolved. This CDR3 comprises 13 residues. Trimming pared 5 bases from V and 8 bases from J, leaving 18 bases between. Germline V lookup: CDR1 DFQATT, CDR2 SNEGSKA (reference sequence). The CDR3 DNA follows: TGCAGTGCTCCTAATCAGGCAGGTCGCGGCTACACCTTC. Its protein is CSAPNQAGRGYTF.

The chain couples TRBV7-2 to TRBJ2-7; the match to TRBD1 covers 7 bases. Germline CDR1 SGHTA, CDR2 FQGNSA. Trimming at V came to 7 bases and at J to 4 bases, leaving 7 bases not matched to a gene. The CDR3 has 13 residues. The CDR3 region is CASTPDRLYEQYF. Here the CDR3 DNA reads TGTGCCAGCACGCCGGACAGGCTATACGAGCAGTACTTC. Together with reference TRBV7-2 and TRBJ2-7, the CDR3 gives the full variable domain: GAGVSQSPSNKVTEKGKDVELRCDPISGHTALYWYRQSLGQGLEFLIYFQGNSAPDKSGLPSDRFSAERTGGSVSTLTIQRTQQEDSAVYLCASTPDRLYEQYFGPGTRLTVT.

In this sample, this clonotype turned up a few times. The chain is built from TRBV29-1 and TRBJ2-1; the D is unclear. Trimming stripped 4 bases from V and 1 base from J, with 5 bases between. Germline CDR1 reads SQVTM; CDR2 reads ANQGSEA. The CDR3 spans 12 residues. CDR3 nucleotide sequence: TGCAGCGTTGTACCTTCCTACAATGAGCAGTTCTTC. This sequence encodes CSVVPSYNEQFF.